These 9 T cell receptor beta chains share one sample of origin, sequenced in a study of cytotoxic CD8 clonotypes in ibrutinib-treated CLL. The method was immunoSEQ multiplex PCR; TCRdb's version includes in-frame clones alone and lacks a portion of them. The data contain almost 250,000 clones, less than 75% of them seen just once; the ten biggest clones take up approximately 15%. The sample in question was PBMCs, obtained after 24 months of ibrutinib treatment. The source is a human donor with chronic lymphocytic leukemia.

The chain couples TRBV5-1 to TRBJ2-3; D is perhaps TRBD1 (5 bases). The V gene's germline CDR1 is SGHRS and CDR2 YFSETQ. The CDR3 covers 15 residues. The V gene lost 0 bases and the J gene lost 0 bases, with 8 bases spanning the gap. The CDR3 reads CASSLGGLSTDTQYF. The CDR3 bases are TGCGCCAGCAGCTTGGGGGGCCTCAGCACAGATACGCAGTATTTT.

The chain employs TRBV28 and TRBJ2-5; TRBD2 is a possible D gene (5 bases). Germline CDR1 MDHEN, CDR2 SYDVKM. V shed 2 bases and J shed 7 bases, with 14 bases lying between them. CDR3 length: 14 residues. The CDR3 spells CASSLGPGRGTQYF. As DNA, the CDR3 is TGTGCCAGCAGTTTAGGCCCTGGTCGGGGGACCCAGTACTTC.

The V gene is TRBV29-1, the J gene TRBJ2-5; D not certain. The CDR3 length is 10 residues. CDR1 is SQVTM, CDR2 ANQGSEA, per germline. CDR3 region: CGVAEETQYF. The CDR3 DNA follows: TGCGGTGTGGCGGAAGAGACCCAGTACTTC.

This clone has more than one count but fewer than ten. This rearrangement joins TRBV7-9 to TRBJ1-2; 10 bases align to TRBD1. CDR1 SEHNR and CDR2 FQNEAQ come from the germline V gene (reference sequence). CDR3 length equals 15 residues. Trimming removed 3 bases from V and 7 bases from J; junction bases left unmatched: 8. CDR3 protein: CASSLGTGVVGGYTF. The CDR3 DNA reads TGTGCCAGCAGCTTGGGGACAGGGGTAGTAGGTGGCTACACCTTC. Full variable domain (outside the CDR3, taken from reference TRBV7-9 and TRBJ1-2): DTGVSQNPRHKITKRGQNVTFRCDPISEHNRLYWYRQTLGQGPEFLTYFQNEAQLEKSRLLSDRFSAERPKGSFSTLEIQRTEQGDSAMYLCASSLGTGVVGGYTFGSGTRLTVV.

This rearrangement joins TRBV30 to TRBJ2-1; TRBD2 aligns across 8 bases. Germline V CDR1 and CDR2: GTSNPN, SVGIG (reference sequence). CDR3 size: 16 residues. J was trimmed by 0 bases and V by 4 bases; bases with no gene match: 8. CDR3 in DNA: TGTGCCTGGACTCGGGGGGGAAAAAGCTCCTACAATGAGCAGTTCTTC. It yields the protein CAWTRGGKSSYNEQFF.

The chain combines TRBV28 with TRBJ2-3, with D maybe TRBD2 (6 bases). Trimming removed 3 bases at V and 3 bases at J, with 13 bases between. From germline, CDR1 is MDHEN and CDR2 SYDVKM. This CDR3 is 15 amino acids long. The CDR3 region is CASSFGGISTDTQYF. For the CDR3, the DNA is TGTGCCAGCAGTTTCGGCGGGATTTCGACAGATACGCAGTATTTT. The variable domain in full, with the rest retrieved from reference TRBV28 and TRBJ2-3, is DVKVTQSSRYLVKRTGEKVFLECVQDMDHENMFWYRQDPGLGLRLIYFSYDVKMKEKGDIPEGYSVSREKKERFSLILESASTNQTSMYLCASSFGGISTDTQYFGPGTRLTVL.

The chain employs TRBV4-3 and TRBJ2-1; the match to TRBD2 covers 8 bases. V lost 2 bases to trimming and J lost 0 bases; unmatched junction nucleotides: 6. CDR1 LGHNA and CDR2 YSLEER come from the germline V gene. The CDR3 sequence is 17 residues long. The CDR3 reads CASSQLAGFSSYNEQFF. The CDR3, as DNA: TGCGCCAGCAGCCAACTAGCGGGTTTTTCCTCCTACAATGAGCAGTTCTTC.

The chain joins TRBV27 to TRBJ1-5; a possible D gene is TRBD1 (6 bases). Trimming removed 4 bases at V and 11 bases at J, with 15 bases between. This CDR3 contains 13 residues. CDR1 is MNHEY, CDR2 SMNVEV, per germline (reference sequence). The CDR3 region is CASSSAVDRTQHF. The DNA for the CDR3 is TGTGCCAGCAGTTCGGCCGTGGACAGAACCCAGCATTTT.

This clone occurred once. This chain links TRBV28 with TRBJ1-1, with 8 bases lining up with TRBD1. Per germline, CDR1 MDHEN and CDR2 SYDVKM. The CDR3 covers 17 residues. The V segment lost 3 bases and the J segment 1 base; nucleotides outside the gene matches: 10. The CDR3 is CASSLWTGTSANTEAFF. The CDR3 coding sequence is TGTGCCAGCAGTTTGTGGACAGGGACAAGCGCGAACACTGAAGCTTTCTTT. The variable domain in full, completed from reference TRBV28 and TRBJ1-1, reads DVKVTQSSRYLVKRTGEKVFLECVQDMDHENMFWYRQDPGLGLRLIYFSYDVKMKEKGDIPEGYSVSREKKERFSLILESASTNQTSMYLCASSLWTGTSANTEAFFGQGTRLTVV.